This TCR beta chain was sequenced during a study of blood T cell repertoires in COVID-19. Study overall: In each case, the material was cDNA or gDNA derived from T cells, B-cell-depleted T cells, or PBMCs.

Sequencing used immunoSEQ multiplex PCR; TCRdb keeps in-frame clones, though not all of them. This sample has about 150,000 clones, with 70% to 85% found just once. The CDR3 contains 21 residues. V trimming: 7 bases; J trimming: 4 bases; junction bases outside the gene matches: 21. Seattle's enrolled individuals joined amid active infection and were then monitored longitudinally. Sequenced sample: peripheral blood. The chain joins TRBV5-3 to TRBJ2-3; 16 bases map to TRBD2. TRBV5-3 is an open reading frame whose function is uncertain. The TCR sequence derives from a man aged 60 to 75 with COVID-19, enrolled during active disease. The CDR3 bases are TGTGCCAGACAGGGGACTAGCGGGAGGGCCCTTCTCGGAGGGCGCGCAGATACGCAGTATTTT. The encoded protein is CARQGTSGRALLGGRADTQYF.